What follows is one T cell receptor (beta chain) and its context. Its antigen is as yet unknown. A read error may explain this, as a much larger clone is one base away. The ends were cut back, 4 bases at V and 7 bases at J, with 16 bases in the middle. The CDR3 contains 15 residues. CDR1 and CDR2 (germline): SGHDN, FVKESK. MiXCR was run by TCRdb on the multiplex PCR reads, yielding one entry per CDR3 protein. The table lists roughly 80,000 distinct CDR3 sequences, roughly 20% of them singletons. Axillary draining lymph nodes of breast cancer patients supplied the node samples. This sample was taken from a study of breast tumors, draining lymph nodes, adjacent tissues. Study results and caveats: The data were judged consistent with most tumor T cells coming from lymph node and expanding in tumor.

This chain connects TRBV14 to TRBJ1-4, with a possible D match to TRBD1 (5 bases). The TCR comes from a female donor with breast cancer. Some clones in this sample may be carry-over from other donors' samples. The sample consisted of axillary lymph node tissue. The CDR3 loop is CASSPRQPGGEKLFF. The CDR3 nucleotides are TGTGCCAGCAGCCCAAGACAGCCCGGGGGTGAAAAACTGTTTTTT.